Listed below are T cell receptor beta chains from one sample, sequenced in a study of T cell responses to AZD1222 COVID-19 vaccine. Sequencing used immunoSEQ multiplex PCR; TCRdb keeps in-frame clones, though not all of them. The sample has 180,000 or so clones, more than 80% seen once. This specimen was peripheral blood, taken on day 0 of AZD1222 vaccination. These receptors were obtained from an adult in good health. The CDR3 runs from the conserved cysteine through the conserved F or W. Fields, in order: V gene, clone size, J gene, CDR3 protein. The listing skips clone size in some rows; elsewhere it reads once, few, many or a size class.

v_gene: TRBV12-3/TRBV12-4; abundance: NA; j_gene: TRBJ1-5; CDR3aa: CASRQPGKPQHF
v_gene: TRBV18; abundance: NA; j_gene: TRBJ1-3; CDR3aa: CASSRDPSGNTIYF
v_gene: TRBV6-6; abundance: NA; j_gene: TRBJ2-1; CDR3aa: CASRHTGTGEYNEQFF
v_gene: TRBV5-4; abundance: NA; j_gene: TRBJ2-2; CDR3aa: CASSLAGATGGELFF
v_gene: TRBV27; abundance: NA; j_gene: TRBJ2-5; CDR3aa: CRLAGEETQYF
v_gene: TRBV27; abundance: NA; j_gene: TRBJ1-5; CDR3aa: CASSWGVGNQPQHF
v_gene: TRBV7-9; abundance: NA; j_gene: TRBJ2-7; CDR3aa: CASSPGGQEVSYEQYF
v_gene: TRBV12-5; abundance: NA; j_gene: TRBJ1-2; CDR3aa: CASGLAVNYGYTF
v_gene: TRBV4-1; abundance: few; j_gene: TRBJ1-3; CDR3aa: CASSQGPGTRNTIYF
v_gene: TRBV6-6; abundance: NA; j_gene: TRBJ2-2; CDR3aa: CASSRRQVPANTGELFF
v_gene: TRBV23-1; abundance: NA; j_gene: TRBJ2-1; CDR3aa: CASTNRDRGNNEQFF
v_gene: TRBV10-1; abundance: NA; j_gene: TRBJ1-1; CDR3aa: CASSETQTGVMNTEAFF
v_gene: TRBV5-1; abundance: NA; j_gene: TRBJ2-6; CDR3aa: CASSLSSGANVLTF
v_gene: TRBV9; abundance: NA; j_gene: TRBJ2-2; CDR3aa: CASSVASGSNTGELFF
v_gene: TRBV27; abundance: once; j_gene: TRBJ1-1; CDR3aa: CASSLLLGGAAEAFF
v_gene: TRBV5-4; abundance: NA; j_gene: TRBJ2-5; CDR3aa: CASSPAGNQETQYF
v_gene: TRBV19; abundance: NA; j_gene: TRBJ1-1; CDR3aa: CASSGGWAEAFF
v_gene: TRBV2; abundance: NA; j_gene: TRBJ1-1; CDR3aa: CASIRQGGNTEAFF
v_gene: TRBV9; abundance: NA; j_gene: TRBJ1-3; CDR3aa: CASSVDAETGYSGNTIYF
v_gene: TRBV11-2; abundance: NA; j_gene: TRBJ1-2; CDR3aa: CASSLDLQGGNYGYTF
v_gene: TRBV6-6; abundance: NA; j_gene: TRBJ1-1; CDR3aa: CASSYRAQAFF
v_gene: TRBV19; abundance: NA; j_gene: TRBJ2-7; CDR3aa: CASSPTGPLSYEQYF
v_gene: TRBV6-5; abundance: NA; j_gene: TRBJ2-5; CDR3aa: CASSPQETQYF
v_gene: TRBV7-8; abundance: NA; j_gene: TRBJ1-1; CDR3aa: CASSFNHMNTEAFF
v_gene: TRBV4-2; abundance: NA; j_gene: TRBJ2-7; CDR3aa: CASSPRDVTYEQYF
v_gene: TRBV2; abundance: NA; j_gene: TRBJ2-7; CDR3aa: CASSEVPYEQYF
v_gene: TRBV9; abundance: NA; j_gene: TRBJ2-1; CDR3aa: CASSVGPSGRVGEQFF
v_gene: TRBV19; abundance: NA; j_gene: TRBJ1-5; CDR3aa: CASSIDRVADQPQHF